This entry concerns a single T cell receptor (beta chain). Its antigen is not identified. The sample comes from a study of OX40 agonist ivuxolimab in advanced cancers. Whole-study results and caveats: CD8+ T cells averaged more expanded clones than CD4+. Dose levels from 0.1 to 3.0 mg/kg saw CD4+ and CD8+ blood T cells expand clonally by week 6.

J lost 7 bases, V lost 7 bases, and 10 bases had no gene match. In germline, CDR1 is SGHDT, CDR2 YYEEEE. This CDR3 is 15 amino acids long. Cycle 7 day 1, cycle 4 day 1, and baseline were the timepoints at which blood was sampled. Clones were sequenced by immunoSEQ multiplex PCR, and TCRdb holds only the in-frame ones, with some missing. The sample lists fewer than 100,000 clones, more than 80% seen once, with 10% in the top ten. The TCR comes from an adult with an advanced solid tumor such as melanoma, head and neck, liver or kidney cancer. The specimen was CD4+ or CD8+ T cells sorted from blood, collected in a trial of the OX40 agonist ivuxolimab. The genes are TRBV5-6 and TRBJ2-3, with 12 bases fitting TRBD1. CDR3 bases: TGTGCCAGCGGACCGGGACAGGGGGCTCTCAATACGCAGTATTTT. Its protein product is CASGPGQGALNTQYF.